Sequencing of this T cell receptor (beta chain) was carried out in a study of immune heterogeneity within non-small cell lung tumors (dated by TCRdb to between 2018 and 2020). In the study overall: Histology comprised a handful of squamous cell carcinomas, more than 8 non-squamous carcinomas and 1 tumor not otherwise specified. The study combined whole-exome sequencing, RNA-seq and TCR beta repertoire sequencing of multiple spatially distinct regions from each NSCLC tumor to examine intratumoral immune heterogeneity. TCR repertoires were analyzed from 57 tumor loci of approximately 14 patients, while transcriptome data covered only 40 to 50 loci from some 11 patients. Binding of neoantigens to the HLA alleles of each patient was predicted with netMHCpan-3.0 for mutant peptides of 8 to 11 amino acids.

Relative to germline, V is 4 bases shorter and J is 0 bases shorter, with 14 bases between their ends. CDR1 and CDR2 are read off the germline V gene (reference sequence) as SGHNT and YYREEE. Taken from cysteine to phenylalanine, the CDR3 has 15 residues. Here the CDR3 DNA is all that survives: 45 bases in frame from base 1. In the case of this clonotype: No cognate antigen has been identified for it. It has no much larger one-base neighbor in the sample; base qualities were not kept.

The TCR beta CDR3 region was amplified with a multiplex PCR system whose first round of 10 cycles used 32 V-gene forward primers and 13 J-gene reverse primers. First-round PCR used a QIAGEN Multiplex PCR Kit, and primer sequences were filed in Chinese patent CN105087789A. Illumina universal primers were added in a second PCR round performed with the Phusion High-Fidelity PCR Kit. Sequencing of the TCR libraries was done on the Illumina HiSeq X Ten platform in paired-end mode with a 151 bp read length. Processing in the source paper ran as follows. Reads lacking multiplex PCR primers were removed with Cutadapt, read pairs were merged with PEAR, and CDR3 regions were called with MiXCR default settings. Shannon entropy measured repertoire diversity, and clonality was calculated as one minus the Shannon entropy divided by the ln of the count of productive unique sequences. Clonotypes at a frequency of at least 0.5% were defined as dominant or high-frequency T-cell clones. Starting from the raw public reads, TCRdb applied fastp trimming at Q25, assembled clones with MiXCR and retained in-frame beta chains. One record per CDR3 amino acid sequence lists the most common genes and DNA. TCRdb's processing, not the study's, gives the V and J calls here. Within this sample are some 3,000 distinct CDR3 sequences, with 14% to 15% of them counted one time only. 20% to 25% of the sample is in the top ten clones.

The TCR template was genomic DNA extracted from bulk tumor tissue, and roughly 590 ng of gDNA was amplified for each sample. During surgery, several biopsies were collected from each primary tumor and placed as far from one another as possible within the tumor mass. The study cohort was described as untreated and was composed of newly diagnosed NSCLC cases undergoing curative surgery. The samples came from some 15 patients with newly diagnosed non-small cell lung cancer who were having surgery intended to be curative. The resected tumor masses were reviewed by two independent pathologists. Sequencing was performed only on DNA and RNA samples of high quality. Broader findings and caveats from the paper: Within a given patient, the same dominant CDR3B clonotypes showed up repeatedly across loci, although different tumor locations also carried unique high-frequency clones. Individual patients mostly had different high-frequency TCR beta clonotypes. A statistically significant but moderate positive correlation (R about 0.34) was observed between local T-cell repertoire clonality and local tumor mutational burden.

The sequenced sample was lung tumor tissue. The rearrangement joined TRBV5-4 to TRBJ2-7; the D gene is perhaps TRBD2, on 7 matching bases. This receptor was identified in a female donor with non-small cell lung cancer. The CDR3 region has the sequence CASSTGGRSSYEQYF. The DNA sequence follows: TGTGCCAGCAGCACGGGGGGCCGTAGCTCCTACGAGCAGTACTTC.